The 13 T cell receptor beta chains listed next were all sequenced from one sample in a study of blood T cell repertoires in COVID-19 (TCRdb year 2020). Library preparation was by the immunoSEQ multiplex PCR assay. Entries here come from immuneACCESS through TCRdb and include only in-frame sequences with V and J called. Some clones fail to appear in such tables; in the studies checked, an unresolved V gene covers under half of the shortfall, and the cause of the remainder is unknown. Here the sample has around 260,000 clones; roughly 80% occur a single time. Clones ranked in the top ten supply around 3.9% of the sample. Specimen: PBMCs or T cells enriched from blood (not recorded which). These receptor sequences come from a man aged 30 to 39 with acute COVID-19.

This clone was counted between two and nine times. CDR3 region: CASSSYGVGMDQPQHF. In nucleotides, the CDR3 is TGTGCCAGCAGTTCCTACGGGGTGGGGATGGATCAGCCCCAGCATTTT. The rearrangement uses TRBV6-5 and TRBJ1-5; D is ambiguous. This CDR3 comprises 16 residues. Germline lookup yields CDR1 MNHEY and CDR2 SVGAGI. Trimming left V 4 bases short and J 5 bases short, with 18 bases between.

V is TRBV11-2 and J is TRBJ2-5; D may be TRBD2 (6 bases). CDR1 is SGHAT and CDR2 is FQNNGV in the germline V gene. V was shortened by 4 bases and J by 2 bases, with 14 bases between the two germline ends. The CDR3 extends over 15 amino acids. The CDR3, as DNA: TGTGCCAGCAGCTGGACCCGGGCGGGACAAGAGACCCAGTACTTC. This encodes CASSWTRAGQETQYF.

The chain employs TRBV15 and TRBJ1-2, with D unclear. Germline CDR1 reads LNHNV; CDR2 reads YYDKDF (reference sequence). V gave up 0 bases and J gave up 8 bases, with 19 bases separating them. The CDR3 consists of 16 residues. The CDR3: CATSRDSTAIKAGYTF. The CDR3 DNA reads TGTGCCACCAGCAGAGATTCGACTGCAATTAAAGCGGGCTACACCTTC. The full variable domain, in which reference TRBV15 and TRBJ1-2 provide the parts outside the CDR3, is DAMVIQNPRYQVTQFGKPVTLSCSQTLNHNVMYWYQQKSSQAPKLLFHYYDKDFNNEADTPDNFQSRRPNTSFCFLDIRSPGLGDTAMYLCATSRDSTAIKAGYTFGSGTRLTVV.

The chain uses TRBV12-3 or TRBV12-4 and TRBJ2-5, with unresolved D. The CDR3 has 11 residues. The V and J ends lost 7 bases and 5 bases respectively, with 8 bases between them. The CDR3 DNA reads TGTGCCAGCACCCAGTCTGAGACCCAGTACTTC. It encodes CASTQSETQYF.

The genes are TRBV5-1 and TRBJ2-5; 9 bases match TRBD1. Germline CDR1 reads SGHRS; CDR2 reads YFSETQ. This CDR3 is built from 14 residues. The V and J ends lost 4 bases and 2 bases, in that order; junction bases with no gene match: 3. The CDR3, as DNA: TGCGCCAGCAGCCGGGACAGGGCACAAGAGACCCAGTACTTC. Translating it yields CASSRDRAQETQYF.

The rearrangement joins TRBV30 to TRBJ1-6, with TRBD1 identical over 7 bases. The germline CDR1 and CDR2 sequences are GTSNPN and SVGIG (reference sequence). The junction had 13 bases not matched to a gene; V was cut back by 2 bases and J by 0 bases. The CDR3 consists of 19 residues. The CDR3 loop is CAWSNKGQSKSSYNSPLHF. For the CDR3, the DNA is TGTGCCTGGAGTAATAAGGGACAGTCAAAAAGCTCCTATAATTCACCCCTCCACTTT.

This chain joins TRBV30 and TRBJ1-4, with TRBD1 matching over 8 bases. The germline V gene encodes CDR1 GTSNPN and CDR2 SVGIG (reference sequence). The length of the CDR3 is 15 residues. The V and J ends lost 1 base and 7 bases, in that order; junction bases with no gene match: 8. CDR3 residues: CAWSGTGRLGEKLFF. The CDR3 nucleotides are TGTGCCTGGAGTGGGACAGGGCGCCTTGGTGAAAAACTGTTTTTT. The full variable domain, with the rest looked up from reference TRBV30 and TRBJ1-4, is SQTIHQWPATLVQPVGSPLSLECTVEGTSNPNLYWYRQAAGRGLQLLFYSVGIGQISSEVPQNLSASRPQDRQFILSSKKLLLSDSGFYLCAWSGTGRLGEKLFFGSGTQLSVL.

The chain joins TRBV6-5 to TRBJ2-7, with D possibly being TRBD1 (5 bases). V was pared by 3 bases and J by 7 bases, with 7 bases between. The germline V gene has CDR1 MNHEY and CDR2 SVGAGI. CDR3 length: 11 amino acids. In DNA, the CDR3 is TGTGCCAGCAGTTATAGACAGGAGCAGTACGTC. Amino acid sequence: CASSYRQEQYV.

J is TRBJ2-7 and V is TRBV4-1; D is uncertain. Trimming left V 5 bases short and J 2 bases short, with 16 bases between. This CDR3 is built from 15 residues. Germline V gene data show CDR1 as MGHRA and CDR2 as YSYEKL. Here the CDR3 reads CASSYRSDSTYEQYV. CDR3 nucleotide sequence: TGCGCCAGCAGCTACCGCTCTGACTCCACCTACGAGCAGTACGTC.

The gene calls are TRBV6-2 or TRBV6-3 and TRBJ2-5; 11 nucleotides align to TRBD2. Trimming took 2 bases from V and 2 from J; bases not matched to a gene: 4. The CDR3 covers 16 residues. Germline CDR1 and CDR2: MNHEY and SVGEGT. The CDR3 is CASSYIAGGTQETQYF. The CDR3 nucleotides read TGTGCCAGCAGTTACATAGCGGGGGGGACTCAAGAGACCCAGTACTTC.

The chain links TRBV12-3 or TRBV12-4 to TRBJ2-5; D might be TRBD2 (6 bases). V lost 5 bases to trimming and J lost 3 bases, with 10 bases between them. CDR3 length equals 13 residues. CDR3 bases: TGTGCCAGCAGTCGGGACTCCAAAGAGACCCAGTACTTC. Amino acids: CASSRDSKETQYF.

This clone was seen just once. The chain links TRBV12-3 or TRBV12-4 to TRBJ1-5; D call uncertain. The CDR3 is 13 residues long. Trimming left V 3 bases short and J 5 bases short, with 8 bases between. CDR3: CASSFGGYQPQHF. The CDR3 DNA reads as TGTGCCAGCAGTTTCGGAGGATATCAGCCCCAGCATTTT.

The V gene is TRBV18, the J gene TRBJ2-2, with D unclear. V was trimmed by 3 bases and J by 0 bases, leaving 5 bases between them. CDR3 size: 14 residues. CDR1 is KGHSH and CDR2 is LQKENI in the germline V gene. The CDR3 coding sequence is TGTGCCAGCTCACCTGCGGCGAACACCGGGGAGCTGTTTTTT. Its protein is CASSPAANTGELFF.